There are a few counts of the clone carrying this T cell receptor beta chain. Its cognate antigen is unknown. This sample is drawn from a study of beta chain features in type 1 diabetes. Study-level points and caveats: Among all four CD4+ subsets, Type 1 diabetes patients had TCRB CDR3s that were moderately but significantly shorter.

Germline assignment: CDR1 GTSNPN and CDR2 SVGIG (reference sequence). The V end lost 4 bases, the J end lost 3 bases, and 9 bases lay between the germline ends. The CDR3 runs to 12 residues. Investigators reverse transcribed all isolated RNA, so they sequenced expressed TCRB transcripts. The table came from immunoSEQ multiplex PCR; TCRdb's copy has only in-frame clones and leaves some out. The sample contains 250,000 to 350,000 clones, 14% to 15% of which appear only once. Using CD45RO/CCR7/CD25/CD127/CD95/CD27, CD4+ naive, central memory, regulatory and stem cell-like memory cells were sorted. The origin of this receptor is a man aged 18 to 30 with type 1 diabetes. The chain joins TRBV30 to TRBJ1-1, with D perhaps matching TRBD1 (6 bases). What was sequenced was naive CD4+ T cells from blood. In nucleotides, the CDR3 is TGTGCCTGGATGGGGGCTGACACTGAAGCTTTCTTT. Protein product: CAWMGADTEAFF.